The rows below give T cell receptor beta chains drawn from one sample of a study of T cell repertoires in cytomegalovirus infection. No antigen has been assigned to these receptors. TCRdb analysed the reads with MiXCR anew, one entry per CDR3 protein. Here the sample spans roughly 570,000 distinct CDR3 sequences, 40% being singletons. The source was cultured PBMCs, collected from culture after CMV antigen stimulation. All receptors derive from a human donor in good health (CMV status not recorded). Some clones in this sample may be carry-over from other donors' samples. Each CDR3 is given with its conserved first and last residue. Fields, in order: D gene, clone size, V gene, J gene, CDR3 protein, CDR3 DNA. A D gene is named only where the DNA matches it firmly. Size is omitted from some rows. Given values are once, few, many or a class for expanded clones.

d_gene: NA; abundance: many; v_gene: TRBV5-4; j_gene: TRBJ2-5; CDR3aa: CASSSPRGPAETQYF; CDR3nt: TGTGCCAGCAGCTCGCCCCGGGGTCCGGCTGAGACCCAGTACTTC
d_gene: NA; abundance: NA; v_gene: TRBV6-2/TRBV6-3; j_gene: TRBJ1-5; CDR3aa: CASSYSAGRGDQPQHF; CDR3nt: TGTGCCAGCAGTTACTCGGCGGGGCGAGGGGATCAGCCCCAGCATTTT
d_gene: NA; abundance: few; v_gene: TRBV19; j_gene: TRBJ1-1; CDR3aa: CASNPGHSYTEAFF; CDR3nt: TGTGCCAGCAATCCGGGACACTCCTACACTGAAGCTTTCTTT
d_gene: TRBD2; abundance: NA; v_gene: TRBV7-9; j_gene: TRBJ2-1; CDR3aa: CASSSNSGGRPGYNEQFF; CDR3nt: TGTGCCAGCAGCTCAAATAGCGGGGGAAGGCCAGGGTACAATGAGCAGTTCTTC
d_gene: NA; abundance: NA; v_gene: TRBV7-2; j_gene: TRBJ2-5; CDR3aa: CASSVRAGETQYF; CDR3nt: TGTGCCAGCAGCGTTAGGGCGGGGGAGACCCAGTACTTC
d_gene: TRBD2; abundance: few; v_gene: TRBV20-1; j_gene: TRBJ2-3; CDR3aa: CSARAIAGAGGTQYF; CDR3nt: TGCAGTGCTAGAGCGATAGCGGGGGCCGGGGGTACGCAGTATTTT
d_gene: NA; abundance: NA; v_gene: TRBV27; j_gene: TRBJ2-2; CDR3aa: CASSPYRGTGELFF; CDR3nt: TGTGCCAGCAGTCCCTACCGTGGCACCGGGGAGCTGTTTTTT
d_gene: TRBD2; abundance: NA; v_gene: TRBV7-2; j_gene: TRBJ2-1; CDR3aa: CASTRTSGPYNEQFF; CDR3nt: TGTGCCAGCACCCGGACTAGCGGGCCATACAATGAGCAGTTCTTC
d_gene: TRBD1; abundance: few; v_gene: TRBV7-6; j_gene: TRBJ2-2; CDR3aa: CASSLGQVTGELFF; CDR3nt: TGTGCCAGCAGCTTGGGACAGGTTACCGGGGAGCTGTTTTTT
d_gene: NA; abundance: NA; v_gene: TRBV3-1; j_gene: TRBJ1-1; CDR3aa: CASSQNGLNTEAFF; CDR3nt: TGTGCCAGCAGCCAAAACGGATTGAACACTGAAGCTTTCTTT
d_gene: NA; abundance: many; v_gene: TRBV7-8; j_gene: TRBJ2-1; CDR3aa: CASSFRPNGEQFF; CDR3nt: TGTGCCAGCAGCTTCCGACCGAATGGGGAGCAGTTCTTC
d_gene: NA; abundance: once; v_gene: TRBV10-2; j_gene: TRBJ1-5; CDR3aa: CASSDQGLYSNQPQHF; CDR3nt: TGCGCCAGCAGCGACCAGGGGCTTTATAGCAATCAGCCCCAGCATTTT
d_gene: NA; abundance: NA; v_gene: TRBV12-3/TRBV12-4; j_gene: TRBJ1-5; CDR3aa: CASSNRSPPVQHF; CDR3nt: TGTGCCAGCAGTAACCGATCCCCTCCGGTCCAGCATTTT
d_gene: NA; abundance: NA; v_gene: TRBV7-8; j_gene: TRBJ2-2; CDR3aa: CASSEFFGELFF; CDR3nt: TGTGCCAGCAGCGAGTTCTTCGGGGAGCTGTTTTTT
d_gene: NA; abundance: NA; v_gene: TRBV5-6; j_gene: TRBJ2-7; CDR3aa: CASSSEKHEQYF; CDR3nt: TGTGCCAGCAGCTCTGAAAAACACGAGCAGTACTTC
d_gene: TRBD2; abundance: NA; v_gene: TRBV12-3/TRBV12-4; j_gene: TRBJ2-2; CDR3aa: CASSPLLAGGPVIAGELFF; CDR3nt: TGTGCCAGCAGTCCACTCCTAGCGGGAGGGCCAGTAATCGCCGGGGAGCTGTTTTTT
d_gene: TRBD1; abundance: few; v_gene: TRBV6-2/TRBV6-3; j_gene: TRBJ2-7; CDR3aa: CASSYLGQGAEQYF; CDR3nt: TGTGCCAGCAGTTACCTCGGACAGGGGGCCGAGCAGTACTTC
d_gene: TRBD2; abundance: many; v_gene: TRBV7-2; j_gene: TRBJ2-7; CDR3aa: CASSLDAGGTYEQYF; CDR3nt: TGTGCCAGCAGCTTAGATGCGGGGGGCACCTACGAGCAGTACTTC
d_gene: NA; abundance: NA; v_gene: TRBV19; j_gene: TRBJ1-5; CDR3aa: CASSTTLSGQPQHF; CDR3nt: TGTGCCAGTAGTACGACTCTGAGTGGACAGCCCCAGCATTTT
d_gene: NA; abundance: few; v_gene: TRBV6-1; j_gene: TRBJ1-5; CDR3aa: CASSDGIRRNQPQHF; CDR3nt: TGTGCCAGCAGTGACGGTATCCGGCGCAATCAGCCCCAGCATTTT
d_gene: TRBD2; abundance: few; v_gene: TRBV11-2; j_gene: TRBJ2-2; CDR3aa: CASSFRLANTGELFF; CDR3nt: TGTGCCAGCAGCTTTCGACTAGCAAACACCGGGGAGCTGTTTTTT
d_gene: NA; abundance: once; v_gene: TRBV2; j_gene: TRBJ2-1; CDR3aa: CASSGGSQYF; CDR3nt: TGTGCCAGCAGTGGAGGCAGCCAATACTTC
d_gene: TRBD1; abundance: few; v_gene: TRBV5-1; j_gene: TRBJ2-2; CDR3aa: CASSLVAGGLFGELFF; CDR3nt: TGCGCCAGCAGCTTGGTCGCAGGGGGCTTATTCGGGGAGCTGTTTTTT
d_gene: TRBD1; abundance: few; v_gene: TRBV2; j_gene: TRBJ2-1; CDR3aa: CASSPQGAAYNEQFF; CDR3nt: TGTGCCAGCAGTCCTCAGGGGGCAGCCTACAATGAGCAGTTCTTC
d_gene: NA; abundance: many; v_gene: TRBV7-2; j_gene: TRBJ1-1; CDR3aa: CASSLRYRATEAFF; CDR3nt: TGTGCCAGCAGCTTAAGGTACAGGGCCACTGAAGCTTTCTTT
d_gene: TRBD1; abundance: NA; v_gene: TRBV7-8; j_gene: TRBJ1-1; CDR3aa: CASSFRDRGLMAFF; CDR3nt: TGTGCCAGCAGCTTCCGGGACAGGGGATTAATGGCTTTCTTT
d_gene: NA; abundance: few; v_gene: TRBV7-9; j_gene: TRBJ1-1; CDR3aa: CASSTPTGNTEAFF; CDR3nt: TGTGCCAGCAGCACCCCGACAGGGAACACTGAAGCTTTCTTT
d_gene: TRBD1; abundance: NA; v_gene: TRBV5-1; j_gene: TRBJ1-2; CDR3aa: CASSAGTGGSYGYTF; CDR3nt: TGCGCCAGCAGCGCTGGGACAGGGGGGAGCTATGGCTACACCTTC
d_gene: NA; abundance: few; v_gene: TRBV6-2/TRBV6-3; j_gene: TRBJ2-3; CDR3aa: CATSRSGRDTQYF; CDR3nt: TGTGCCACCTCCCGGAGTGGGAGAGATACGCAGTATTTT
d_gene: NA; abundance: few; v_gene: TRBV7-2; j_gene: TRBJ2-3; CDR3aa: CASSLLGEERSQYF; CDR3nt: TGTGCCAGCAGCTTACTGGGCGAGGAAAGATCTCAGTATTTT
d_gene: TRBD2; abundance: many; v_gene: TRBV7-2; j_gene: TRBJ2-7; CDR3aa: CASSLVGTSGGYEQYF; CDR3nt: TGTGCCAGCAGCTTAGTTGGGACTAGCGGGGGCTACGAGCAGTACTTC
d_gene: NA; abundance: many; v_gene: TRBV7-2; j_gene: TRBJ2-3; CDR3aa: CASSLRIGSARTDTQYF; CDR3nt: TGTGCCAGCAGCTTACGGATCGGTAGCGCACGCACAGATACGCAGTATTTT
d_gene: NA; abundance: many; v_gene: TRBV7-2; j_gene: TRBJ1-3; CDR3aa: CASSFNRASSGNTIYF; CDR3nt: TGTGCCAGCAGCTTCAACAGGGCTAGCTCTGGAAACACCATATATTTT
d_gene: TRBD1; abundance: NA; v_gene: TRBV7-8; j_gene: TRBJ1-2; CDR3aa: CASSLGPGQAGYGYTF; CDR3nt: TGTGCCAGCAGCTTAGGACCGGGACAGGCAGGCTATGGCTACACCTTC
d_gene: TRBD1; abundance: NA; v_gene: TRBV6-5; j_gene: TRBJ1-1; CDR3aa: CASSSRQGRTEAFF; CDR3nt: TGTGCCAGCAGTTCCCGACAGGGAAGGACTGAAGCTTTCTTT
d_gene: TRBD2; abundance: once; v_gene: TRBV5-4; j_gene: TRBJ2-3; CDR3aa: CASSPTSGGRTDTQYF; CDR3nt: TGTGCCAGCAGCCCGACTAGCGGGGGACGCACAGATACGCAGTATTTT
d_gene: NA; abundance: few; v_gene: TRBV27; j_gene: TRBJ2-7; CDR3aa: CASSPLGTALGQYF; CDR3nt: TGTGCCAGCAGTCCACTCGGGACGGCCTTGGGGCAGTACTTC
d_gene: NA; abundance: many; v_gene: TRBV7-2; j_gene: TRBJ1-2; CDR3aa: CASSLRAELYGYTF; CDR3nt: TGTGCCAGCAGCTTAAGGGCCGAGCTCTATGGCTACACCTTC
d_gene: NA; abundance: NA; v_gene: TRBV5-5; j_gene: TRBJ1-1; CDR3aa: CASSFQIGMNTEAFF; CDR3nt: TGTGCCAGCAGCTTCCAAATCGGTATGAACACTGAAGCTTTCTTT
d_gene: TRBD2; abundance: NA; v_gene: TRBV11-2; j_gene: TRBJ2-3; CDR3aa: CASSLGSGRFTDTQYF; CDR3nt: TGTGCCAGCAGCTTAGGTAGCGGGAGGTTCACAGATACGCAGTATTTT
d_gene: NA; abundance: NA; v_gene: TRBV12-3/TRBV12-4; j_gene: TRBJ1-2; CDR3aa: CASSPILTAYGYTF; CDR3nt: TGTGCCAGCAGTCCGATCTTAACAGCCTATGGCTACACCTTC
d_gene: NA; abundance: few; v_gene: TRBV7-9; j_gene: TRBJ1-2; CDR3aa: CASSLQDHPTGDYGYTF; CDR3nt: TGTGCCAGCAGCTTACAGGACCATCCAACGGGCGATTATGGCTACACCTTC
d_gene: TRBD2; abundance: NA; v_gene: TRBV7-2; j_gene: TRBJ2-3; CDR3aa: CASSLGREGQQYF; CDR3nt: TGTGCCAGCAGCTTAGGGCGGGAGGGCCAACAGTATTTT
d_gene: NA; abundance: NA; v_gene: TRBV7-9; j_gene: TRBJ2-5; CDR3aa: CASSLGGALQYF; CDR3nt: TGTGCCAGCAGCTTAGGGGGGGCTCTTCAGTACTTC
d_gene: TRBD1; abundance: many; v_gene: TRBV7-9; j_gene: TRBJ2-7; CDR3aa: CASSYTRTGPYEQYF; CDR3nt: TGTGCCAGCAGCTACACTCGGACAGGGCCCTACGAGCAGTACTTC
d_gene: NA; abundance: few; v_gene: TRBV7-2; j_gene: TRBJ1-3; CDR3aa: CASSPMVTGNTIYF; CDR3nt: TGTGCCAGCAGCCCCATGGTTACTGGAAACACCATATATTTT
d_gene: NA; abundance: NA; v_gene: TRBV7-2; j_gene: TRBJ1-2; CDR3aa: CASSNNWNYGYTF; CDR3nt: TGTGCCAGCAGTAATAACTGGAACTATGGCTACACCTTC
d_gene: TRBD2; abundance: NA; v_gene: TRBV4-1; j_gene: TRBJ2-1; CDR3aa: CASSQVSRGYNEQFF; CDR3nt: TGCGCCAGCAGCCAAGTTTCGCGGGGGTACAATGAGCAGTTCTTC
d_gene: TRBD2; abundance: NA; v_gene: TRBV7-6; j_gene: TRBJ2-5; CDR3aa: CASSLFLGLAEQETQYF; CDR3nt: TGTGCCAGCAGCTTATTTCTGGGACTAGCGGAGCAAGAGACCCAGTACTTC
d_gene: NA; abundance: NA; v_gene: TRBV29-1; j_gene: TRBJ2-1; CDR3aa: CSARRVSSSYNEQFF; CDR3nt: TGCAGCGCAAGGAGGGTTAGCAGCTCCTACAATGAGCAGTTCTTC
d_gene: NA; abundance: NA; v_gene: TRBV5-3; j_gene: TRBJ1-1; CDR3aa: CASIVPGGGEAFF; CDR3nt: TGTGCCAGCATCGTCCCGGGGGGTGGTGAAGCTTTCTTT
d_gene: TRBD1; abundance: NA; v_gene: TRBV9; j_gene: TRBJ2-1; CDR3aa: CASSVEGDRVGNEQFF; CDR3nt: TGTGCCAGCAGCGTAGAGGGGGACAGGGTAGGCAATGAGCAGTTCTTC
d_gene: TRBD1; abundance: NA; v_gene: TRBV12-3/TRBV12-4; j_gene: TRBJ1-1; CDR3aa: CASSLQTTGGTEAFF; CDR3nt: TGTGCCAGCAGCCTACAAACCACAGGGGGCACTGAAGCTTTCTTT